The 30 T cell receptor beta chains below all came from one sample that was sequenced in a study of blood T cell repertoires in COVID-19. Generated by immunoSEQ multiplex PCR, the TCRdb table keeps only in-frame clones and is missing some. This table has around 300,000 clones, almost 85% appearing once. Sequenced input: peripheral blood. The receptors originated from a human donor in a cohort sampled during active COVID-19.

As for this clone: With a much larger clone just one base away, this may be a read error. The CDR3 loop is CASRSGGAYNEQFF. CDR3 DNA sequence: TGTGCCAGCAGAAGCGGGGGGGCTTACAATGAGCAGTTCTTC. The chain links TRBV2 to TRBJ2-1, with TRBD2 matching 10 bases. This CDR3 is 14 amino acids long. V lost 6 bases, J lost 4 bases, and 3 bases stayed unmatched. CDR1 and CDR2 from the germline V gene are SNHLY and FYNNEI.

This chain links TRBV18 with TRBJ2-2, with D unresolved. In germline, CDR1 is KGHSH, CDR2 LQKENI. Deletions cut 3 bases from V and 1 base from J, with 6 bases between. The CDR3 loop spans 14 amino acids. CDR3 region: CASSPYWNTGELFF. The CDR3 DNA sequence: TGTGCCAGCTCACCTTACTGGAACACCGGGGAGCTGTTTTTT.

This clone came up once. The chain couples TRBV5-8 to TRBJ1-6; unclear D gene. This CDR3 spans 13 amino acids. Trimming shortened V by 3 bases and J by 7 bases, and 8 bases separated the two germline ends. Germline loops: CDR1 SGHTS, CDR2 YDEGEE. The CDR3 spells CASSYRGNSPLHF. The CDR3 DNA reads TGTGCCAGCAGCTATCGAGGAAATTCACCCCTCCACTTT. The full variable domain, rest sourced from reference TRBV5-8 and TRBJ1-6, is EAGVTQSPTHLIKTRGQQATLRCSPISGHTSVYWYQQALGLGLQFLLWYDEGEERNRGNFPPRFSGRQFPNYSSELNVNALELEDSALYLCASSYRGNSPLHFGNGTRLTVT.

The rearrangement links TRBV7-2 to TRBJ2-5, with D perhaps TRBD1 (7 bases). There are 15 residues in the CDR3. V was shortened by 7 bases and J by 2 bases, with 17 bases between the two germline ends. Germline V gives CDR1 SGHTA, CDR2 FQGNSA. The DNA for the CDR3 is TGTGCCAGCACCATAAACGCGGGACAGCAAGAGACCCAGTACTTC. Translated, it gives CASTINAGQQETQYF.

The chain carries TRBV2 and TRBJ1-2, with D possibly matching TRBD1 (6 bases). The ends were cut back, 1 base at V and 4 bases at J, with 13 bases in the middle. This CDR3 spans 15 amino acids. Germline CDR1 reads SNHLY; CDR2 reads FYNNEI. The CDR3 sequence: CASSEETGWGYGYTF. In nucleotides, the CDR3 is TGTGCCAGCAGTGAAGAAACAGGGTGGGGCTATGGCTACACCTTC.

The CDR3 protein is CASSYLTQQETQYF. In DNA, the CDR3 is TGTGCCAGCAGTTACTTGACTCAGCAAGAGACCCAGTACTTC. The gene calls are TRBV6-2 or TRBV6-3 and TRBJ2-5; D gene uncertain. The CDR3 is 14 residues long. Germline CDR1 is MNHEY and CDR2 is SVGEGT. V lost 1 base to trimming and J lost 2 bases, with 8 bases between them.

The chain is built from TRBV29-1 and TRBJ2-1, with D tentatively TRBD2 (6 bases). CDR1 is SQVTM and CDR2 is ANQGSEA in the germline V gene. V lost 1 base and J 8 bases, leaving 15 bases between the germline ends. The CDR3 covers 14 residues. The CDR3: CSVEGPAGGHEQFF. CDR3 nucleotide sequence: TGCAGCGTTGAAGGCCCAGCGGGCGGCCATGAGCAGTTCTTC.

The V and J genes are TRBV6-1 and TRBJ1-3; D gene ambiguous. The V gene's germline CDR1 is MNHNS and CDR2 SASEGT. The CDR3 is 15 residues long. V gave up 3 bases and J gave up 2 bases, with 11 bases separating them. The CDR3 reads CASSEETPPGNTIYF. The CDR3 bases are TGTGCCAGCAGTGAGGAGACTCCGCCTGGAAACACCATATATTTT.

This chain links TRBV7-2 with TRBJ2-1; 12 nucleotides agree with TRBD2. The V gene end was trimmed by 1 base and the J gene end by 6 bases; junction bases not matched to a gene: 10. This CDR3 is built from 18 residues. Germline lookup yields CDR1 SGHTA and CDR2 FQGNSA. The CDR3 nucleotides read TGTGCCAGCAGCTTAGTGGCCCTAGCGGGGGGGCCGCGCAATGAGCAGTTCTTC. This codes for CASSLVALAGGPRNEQFF. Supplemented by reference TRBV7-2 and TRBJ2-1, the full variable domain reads GAGVSQSPSNKVTEKGKDVELRCDPISGHTALYWYRQSLGQGLEFLIYFQGNSAPDKSGLPSDRFSAERTGGSVSTLTIQRTQQEDSAVYLCASSLVALAGGPRNEQFFGPGTRLTVL.

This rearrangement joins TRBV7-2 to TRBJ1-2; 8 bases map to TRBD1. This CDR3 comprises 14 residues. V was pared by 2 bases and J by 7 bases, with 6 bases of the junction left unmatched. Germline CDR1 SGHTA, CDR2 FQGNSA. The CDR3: CASSLTRTGFGYTF. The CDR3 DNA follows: TGTGCCAGCAGCTTAACCAGGACAGGGTTTGGCTACACCTTC. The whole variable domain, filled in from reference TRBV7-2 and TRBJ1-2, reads GAGVSQSPSNKVTEKGKDVELRCDPISGHTALYWYRQSLGQGLEFLIYFQGNSAPDKSGLPSDRFSAERTGGSVSTLTIQRTQQEDSAVYLCASSLTRTGFGYTFGSGTRLTVV.

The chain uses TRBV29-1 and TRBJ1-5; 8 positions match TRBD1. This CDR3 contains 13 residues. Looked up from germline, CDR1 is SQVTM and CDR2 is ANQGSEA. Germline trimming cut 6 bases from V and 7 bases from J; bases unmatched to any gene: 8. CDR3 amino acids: CSVGQGIRQPQHF. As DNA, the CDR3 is TGCAGCGTAGGACAGGGTATTAGGCAGCCCCAGCATTTT.

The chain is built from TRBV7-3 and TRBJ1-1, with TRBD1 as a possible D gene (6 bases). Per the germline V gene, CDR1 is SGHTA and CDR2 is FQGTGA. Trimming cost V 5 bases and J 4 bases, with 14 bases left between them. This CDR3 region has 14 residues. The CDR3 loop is CASSLGAGLTEAFF. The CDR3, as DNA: TGTGCCAGCAGCCTGGGGGCAGGGCTCACTGAAGCTTTCTTT.

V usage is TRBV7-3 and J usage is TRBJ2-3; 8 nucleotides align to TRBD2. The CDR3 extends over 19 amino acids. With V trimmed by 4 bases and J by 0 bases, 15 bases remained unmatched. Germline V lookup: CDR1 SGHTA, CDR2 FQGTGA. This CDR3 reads CASSSRGLALGGSTDTQYF. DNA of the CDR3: TGTGCCAGCAGCTCGCGCGGACTAGCACTGGGAGGTAGCACAGATACGCAGTATTTT.

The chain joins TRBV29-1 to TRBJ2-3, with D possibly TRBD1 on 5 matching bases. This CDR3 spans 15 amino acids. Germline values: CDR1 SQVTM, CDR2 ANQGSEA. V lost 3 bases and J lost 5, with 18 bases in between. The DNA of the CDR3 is TGCAGCGTTGATCAGGACAAGAGAAGTGTAGATACGCAGTATTTT. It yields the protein CSVDQDKRSVDTQYF.

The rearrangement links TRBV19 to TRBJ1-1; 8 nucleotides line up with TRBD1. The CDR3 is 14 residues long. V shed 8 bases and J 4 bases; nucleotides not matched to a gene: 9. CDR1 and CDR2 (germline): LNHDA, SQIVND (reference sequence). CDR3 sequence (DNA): TGTGCCAGTGGGGACAGGTCTGGCGGCACTGAAGCTTTCTTT. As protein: CASGDRSGGTEAFF.

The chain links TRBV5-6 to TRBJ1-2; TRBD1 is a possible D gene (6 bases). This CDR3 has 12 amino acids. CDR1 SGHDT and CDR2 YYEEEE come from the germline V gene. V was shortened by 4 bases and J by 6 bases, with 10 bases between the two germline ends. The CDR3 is CASSRDKDGYTF. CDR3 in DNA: TGTGCCAGCAGCCGGGACAAGGATGGCTACACCTTC.

The CDR3 DNA reads TGTGCCAGCAGCTCGGGGCTACGCGGGGGTACCTACGAGCAGTACTTC. The encoded protein is CASSSGLRGGTYEQYF. The V and J genes are TRBV7-6 and TRBJ2-7; 7 bases fit TRBD2. Germline V gene data show CDR1 as SGHVS and CDR2 as FNYEAQ. CDR3 size: 16 residues. Germline trimming cut 4 bases from V and 2 bases from J; bases unmatched to any gene: 11.

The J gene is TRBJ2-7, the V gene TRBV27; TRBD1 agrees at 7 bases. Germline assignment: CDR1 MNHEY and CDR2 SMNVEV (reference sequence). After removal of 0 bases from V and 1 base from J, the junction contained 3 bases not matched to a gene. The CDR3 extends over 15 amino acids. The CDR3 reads CASSLSKTGSYEQYF. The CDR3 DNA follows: TGTGCCAGCAGTTTATCCAAGACAGGGTCCTACGAGCAGTACTTC.

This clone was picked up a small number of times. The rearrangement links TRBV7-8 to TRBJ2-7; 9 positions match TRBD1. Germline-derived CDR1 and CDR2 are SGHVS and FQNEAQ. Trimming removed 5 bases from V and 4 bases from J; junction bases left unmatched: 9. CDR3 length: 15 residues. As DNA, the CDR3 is TGTGCCAGCAGCCTAACAGGGGGCGCACGGTACGAGCAGTACTTC. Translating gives CASSLTGGARYEQYF.

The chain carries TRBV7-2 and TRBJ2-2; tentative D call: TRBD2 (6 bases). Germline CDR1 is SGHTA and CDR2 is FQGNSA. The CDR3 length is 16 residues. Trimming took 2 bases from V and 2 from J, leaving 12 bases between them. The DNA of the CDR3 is TGTGCCAGCAGCTTATTGGGGGGACTTAACACCGGGGAGCTGTTTTTT. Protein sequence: CASSLLGGLNTGELFF.

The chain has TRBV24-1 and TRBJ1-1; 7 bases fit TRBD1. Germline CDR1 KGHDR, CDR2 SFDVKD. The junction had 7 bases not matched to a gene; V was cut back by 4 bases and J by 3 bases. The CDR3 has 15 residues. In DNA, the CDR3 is TGTGCCACCAGTGACCCGAGGGGGCCGGACACTGAAGCTTTCTTT. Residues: CATSDPRGPDTEAFF.

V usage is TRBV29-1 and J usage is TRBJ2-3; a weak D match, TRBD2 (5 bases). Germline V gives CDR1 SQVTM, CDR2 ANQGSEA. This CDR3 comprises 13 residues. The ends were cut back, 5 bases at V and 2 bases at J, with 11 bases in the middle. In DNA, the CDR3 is TGCAGCGTTCCAGCTAGCAACACAGATACGCAGTATTTT. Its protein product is CSVPASNTDTQYF.

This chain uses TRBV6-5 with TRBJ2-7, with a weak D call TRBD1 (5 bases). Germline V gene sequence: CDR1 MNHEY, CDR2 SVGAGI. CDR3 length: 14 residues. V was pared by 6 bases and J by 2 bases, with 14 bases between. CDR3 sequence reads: CASSRTPTPYEQYF. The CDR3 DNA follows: TGTGCCAGCAGCCGGACACCTACCCCCTACGAGCAGTACTTC.

CDR3: CASSPARGGLNYNEQFF. Here the CDR3 DNA reads TGTGCCAGCAGCCCCGCGAGGGGGGGGCTAAACTACAATGAGCAGTTCTTC. The chain combines TRBV6-2 or TRBV6-3 with TRBJ2-1, with D possibly matching TRBD2 (7 bases). Per germline, CDR1 MNHEY and CDR2 SVGEGT. V lost 6 bases to trimming and J lost 3 bases, with 21 bases between them. This CDR3 contains 17 residues.

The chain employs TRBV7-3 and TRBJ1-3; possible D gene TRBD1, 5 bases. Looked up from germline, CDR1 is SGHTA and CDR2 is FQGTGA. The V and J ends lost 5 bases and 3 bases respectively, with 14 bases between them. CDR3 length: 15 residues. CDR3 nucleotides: TGTGCCAGCAGCGAGGCAGGGCTGAGTGGAAACACCATATATTTT. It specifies CASSEAGLSGNTIYF.

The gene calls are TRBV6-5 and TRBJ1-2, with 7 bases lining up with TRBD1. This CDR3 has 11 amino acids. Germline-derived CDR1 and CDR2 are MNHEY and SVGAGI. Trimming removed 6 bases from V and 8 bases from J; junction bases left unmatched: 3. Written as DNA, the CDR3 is TGTGCCAGCAGGGGGACAGAGGGCTACACCTTC. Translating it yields CASRGTEGYTF.

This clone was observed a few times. This chain's CDR3 is CASSSPGIYGYTF. The CDR3, as DNA: TGTGCCAGCAGCTCCCCAGGGATCTATGGCTACACCTTC. This chain uses TRBV7-8 with TRBJ1-2; the D gene is possibly TRBD1 (5 bases). This CDR3 contains 13 residues. CDR1 is SGHVS, CDR2 FQNEAQ, per germline. The ends were cut back, 4 bases at V and 4 bases at J, with 10 bases in the middle.

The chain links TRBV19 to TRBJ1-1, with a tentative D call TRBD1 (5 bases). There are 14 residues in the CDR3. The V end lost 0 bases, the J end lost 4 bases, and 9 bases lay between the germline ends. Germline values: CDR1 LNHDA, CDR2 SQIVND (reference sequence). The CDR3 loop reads CASSIEGEGTEAFF. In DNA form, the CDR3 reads TGTGCCAGTAGTATAGAAGGGGAAGGCACTGAAGCTTTCTTT.

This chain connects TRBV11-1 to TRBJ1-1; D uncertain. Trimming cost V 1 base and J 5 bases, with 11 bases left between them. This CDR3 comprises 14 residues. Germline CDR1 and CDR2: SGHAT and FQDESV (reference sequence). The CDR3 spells CASSLDPEGTEAFF. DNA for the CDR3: TGTGCCAGCAGCTTAGATCCCGAGGGAACTGAAGCTTTCTTT.

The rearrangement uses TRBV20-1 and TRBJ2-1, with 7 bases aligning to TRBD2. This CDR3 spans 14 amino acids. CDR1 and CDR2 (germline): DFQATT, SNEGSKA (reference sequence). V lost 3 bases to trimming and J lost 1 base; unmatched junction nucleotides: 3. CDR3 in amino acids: CSASPGGSYNEQFF. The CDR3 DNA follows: TGCAGTGCTAGTCCCGGGGGGTCCTACAATGAGCAGTTCTTC.